The rows below give T cell receptor beta chains drawn from one sample of a study of cytomegalovirus exposure and HLA in healthy donors. Only in-frame clones appear in the TCRdb table, and some are missing; sequencing was by immunoSEQ multiplex PCR. The repertoire includes about 160,000 clones, about 75% of them detected once, and 2% to 2.5% sits in the top ten. Sequencing input: PBMCs. Receptors originate from a female donor in good health and CMV-seronegative. CDR3s include the opening cysteine and the closing phenylalanine or tryptophan. The order of the fields is V gene, D gene, J gene, clone size, CDR3 DNA, CDR3 protein. D genes are given only for firm matches. The size entry is marked missing in some rows and otherwise reads once, few, many or a size class.

>TRBV19|-|TRBJ2-5|-
TGTGCCAGTAGTTCGGGACTCCAAGGGGAGACCCAGTACTTC
CASSSGLQGETQYF
>TRBV5-1|-|TRBJ1-1|-
TGCGCCAGCAGCCTCCTACAGGTGAACACTGAAGCTTTCTTT
CASSLLQVNTEAFF
>TRBV18|-|TRBJ2-7|-
TGTGCCAGCTCCCGGGGCGCGGGGACCTACGAGCAGTACTTC
CASSRGAGTYEQYF
>TRBV5-1|-|TRBJ1-1|-
TGCGCCAGCAGCGAACAGGGTAGTAATGAAGCTTTCTTT
CASSEQGSNEAFF
>TRBV10-3|-|TRBJ1-1|-
TGTGCCATCAGTGAAAGGAGGAGCACTGAAGCTTTCTTT
CAISERRSTEAFF
>TRBV11-2|-|TRBJ1-1|-
TGTGCCAGCTCCGCCACGCATCTAAGCGATTTTAACGAAGCTTTCTTT
CASSATHLSDFNEAFF
>TRBV6-1|-|TRBJ1-5|-
TGTGCCAGCAGGGGTACAGGGCTACATCAGCCCCAGCATTTT
CASRGTGLHQPQHF
>TRBV6-5|-|TRBJ2-7|-
TGTGCCAGCAGGGGGCTTGCCTACGAGCAGTACTTC
CASRGLAYEQYF
>TRBV2|TRBD1|TRBJ2-5|-
TGTGCCAGCAGACTGACAGGGGGCGCGAAGACCCAGTACTTC
CASRLTGGAKTQYF
>TRBV5-4|TRBD1|TRBJ1-2|few
TGTGCCAGCAGCTTGGGAACGCAGGGGGACTATGGCTACACCTTC
CASSLGTQGDYGYTF
>TRBV19|-|TRBJ2-1|-
TGTGCCAGTACCGAGAACTACAATGAGCAGTTCTTC
CASTENYNEQFF
>TRBV5-4|-|TRBJ2-1|-
TGTGCCAGCAGCTTATACAGCTCCTACAATGAGCAGTTCTTC
CASSLYSSYNEQFF
>TRBV7-7|-|TRBJ1-1|once
TGTGCCAGCAGCTTAACTGCGAACACTGAAGCTTTCTTT
CASSLTANTEAFF
>TRBV7-9|-|TRBJ2-6|-
TGTGCCAGCAGCTTCTCCGGAGGCCCGGGGAATTCTGGGGCCAACGTCCTGACTTTC
CASSFSGGPGNSGANVLTF
>TRBV6-1|TRBD1|TRBJ1-5|-
TGTGCCAGCAGTGGGACAGGGGCGCGACAGCCCCAGCATTTT
CASSGTGARQPQHF
>TRBV9|TRBD1|TRBJ2-7|-
TGTGCCAGCAGCGCGGACAGGGCCACCTACGAGCAGTACTTC
CASSADRATYEQYF
>TRBV27|-|TRBJ2-2|-
TGTGCCAGCAGTTTCATCACCGGGGAGCTGTTTTTT
CASSFITGELFF
>TRBV11-2|TRBD1|TRBJ1-3|-
TGTGCCAGCAGCTATCGGGACAGGGCCGGAAACACCATATATTTT
CASSYRDRAGNTIYF
>TRBV6-5|TRBD2|TRBJ2-1|-
TGTGCCAGCAGCCGGACTAGCGGGAGAGGTGAGCAGTTCTTC
CASSRTSGRGEQFF
>TRBV19|TRBD2|TRBJ2-7|few
TGTGCCAGTAGTCCCTCCCTGGGACTAGCTTACGAGCAGTACTTC
CASSPSLGLAYEQYF
>TRBV10-3|-|TRBJ1-6|-
TGTGCCATCAGCAACCAGGGAAGTTCCTATAATTCACCCCTCCACTTT
CAISNQGSSYNSPLHF
>TRBV19|-|TRBJ2-7|-
TGTGCCAGTAGTTTTCCCGGTTCGATCTACGAGCAGTACTTC
CASSFPGSIYEQYF
>TRBV7-3|-|TRBJ2-3|-
TGTGCCAGCAGCTTAGGGCCCCAGAGGGCAGATACGCAGTATTTT
CASSLGPQRADTQYF
>TRBV18|TRBD1|TRBJ1-4|once
TGTGCCAGCTCACCAGGGACAGGGGGAGAGGAAAAACTGTTTTTT
CASSPGTGGEEKLFF
>TRBV7-3|TRBD2|TRBJ2-1|-
TGTGCCAGCAGCTTAAATGGCGGGGGGGCAAACAATGAGCAGTTCTTC
CASSLNGGGANNEQFF
>TRBV7-2|-|TRBJ2-7|-
TGTGCCAGCAGCTTACGGCGCGGGACTGAACAGTACTTC
CASSLRRGTEQYF
>TRBV6-1|-|TRBJ1-5|few
TGTGCCAGCAGACCCGACAGAAATCAGCCCCAGCATTTT
CASRPDRNQPQHF
>TRBV6-6|-|TRBJ2-7|few
TGTGCCAGCAGTTATTCGAACCGGGAAACCTACGAGCAGTACTTC
CASSYSNRETYEQYF
>TRBV5-5|-|TRBJ2-7|-
TGTGCCAGCAGCTTGCGATCGGGGGAGGACGAGCAGTACTTC
CASSLRSGEDEQYF
>TRBV19|-|TRBJ1-1|once
TGTGCCAGTAGAGGGGTGGACAGAATGAACACTGAAGCTTTCTTT
CASRGVDRMNTEAFF
>TRBV18|-|TRBJ2-3|-
TGTGCCAGCTCACCACCGTGGCAGGGGAGAGATACGCAGTATTTT
CASSPPWQGRDTQYF
>TRBV6-5|TRBD2|TRBJ2-3|-
TGTGCCAGCAGCCGGACTAGCGCCAGCACAGATACGCAGTATTTT
CASSRTSASTDTQYF
>TRBV4-2|-|TRBJ1-1|-
TGTGCCAGCAGCCAAGATTGGGGCAGGTCGAACACTGAAGCTTTCTTT
CASSQDWGRSNTEAFF
>TRBV6-1|TRBD1|TRBJ1-5|few
TGTGCCAGCACTATCGGGACAGACAATCAGCCCCAGCATTTT
CASTIGTDNQPQHF
>TRBV4-1|-|TRBJ1-1|-
TGCGCCAGCAGCCTTACAGAGAGGAACACTGAAGCTTTCTTT
CASSLTERNTEAFF
>TRBV11-1|TRBD1|TRBJ1-1|-
TGTGCCAGCAGCTTTATACAGGGGGTTACTGAAGCTTTCTTT
CASSFIQGVTEAFF
>TRBV9|-|TRBJ1-2|-
TGTGCCAGCAGCGAAGGGGGGGGGCGCTACACCTTC
CASSEGGGRYTF
>TRBV5-1|TRBD1|TRBJ2-1|-
TGCGCCAGCAGCGGCTCAGGGGGCAATGAGCAGTTCTTC
CASSGSGGNEQFF
>TRBV9|TRBD2|TRBJ2-1|once
TGTGCCAGCAGCGTATCTAGCGGGGGGCATAATGAGCAGTTCTTC
CASSVSSGGHNEQFF
>TRBV5-1|-|TRBJ2-3|-
TGCGCCAGCAGCTTGTTTGAGCAGGGTGGGCTCACAGATACGCAGTATTTT
CASSLFEQGGLTDTQYF
>TRBV4-1|-|TRBJ1-1|-
TGCGCCAGCAGCCGCGCCGCAGGGGACACTGAAGCTTTCTTT
CASSRAAGDTEAFF
>TRBV6-5|TRBD2|TRBJ2-7|few
TGTGCCAGCAGACTAGCGGGGGGCCTATCCTACGAGCAGTACTTC
CASRLAGGLSYEQYF
>TRBV5-6|-|TRBJ2-5|once
TGTGCCAGCAGCTTGGCCGACTTATACGAGACCCAGTACTTC
CASSLADLYETQYF
>TRBV4-1|TRBD1|TRBJ2-7|-
TGCGCCAGCAGCCAAGATGGGCATGGGACAGGGGACCACGAGCAGTACTTC
CASSQDGHGTGDHEQYF
>TRBV18|TRBD1|TRBJ1-5|-
TGTGCCAGCTCGACCGGGACAGGGGCCAATCAGCCCCAGCATTTT
CASSTGTGANQPQHF
>TRBV5-1|-|TRBJ2-5|-
TGCGCCAGCAGCTTGGTCCCGCGGGAGACCCAGTACTTC
CASSLVPRETQYF
>TRBV5-1|TRBD2|TRBJ2-3|-
TGCGCCAGCAGCTCGGGACTACTCACAGATACGCAGTATTTT
CASSSGLLTDTQYF